Listed here are 16 T cell receptor beta chains from one sample, sequenced in a study of Graves' ophthalmopathy and Graves' hyperthyroidism (dated by TCRdb to 2017 to 2018). TCRdb lists the instrument as Illumina HiSeq 2000. For repertoire sequencing, the TCR beta CDR3 regions were amplified from RNA transcripts. The first round of RT-PCR was done with HTBI primers and the Qiagen OneStep RT-PCR kit, and was followed by a second round of multiplex PCR, then size selection and purification. TCRdb redid the processing of the public reads, applying fastp at Q25 and MiXCR, and retained in-frame beta chains. A single entry per CDR3 protein holds the most common genes and DNA from its merged rows. The sample data list approximately 500,000 distinct CDR3 sequences, and 14% of these were observed just once. 9.8% of the sample goes to the ten largest clones. The sequenced sample consisted of blood. The source of these receptors is a woman younger than 45 with Graves' ophthalmopathy. Donor details come from another sample of the same person, matched by shared clones.

This chain links TRBV7-6 with TRBJ2-7; D is undetermined. The germline V and J ends were trimmed by 1 base and 7 bases, with 11 bases remaining between them. CDR3 length equals 13 residues. The V gene's germline CDR1 is SGHVS and CDR2 FNYEAQ. Written as DNA, the CDR3 is TGTGCCAGCAGCTTAGGAAAACTAAATGAGCAGTACTTC. It encodes CASSLGKLNEQYF.

This chain connects TRBV20-1 to TRBJ1-5; D remains ambiguous. The CDR3 spans 16 residues. Germline CDR1 reads DFQATT; CDR2 reads SNEGSKA (reference sequence). Deletions cut 5 bases from V and 3 bases from J, with 20 bases between. The CDR3 region is CSASIRGPRDNQPQHF. The CDR3 DNA reads as TGCAGTGCTTCCATCCGAGGACCGCGGGACAATCAGCCCCAGCATTTT.

This clonotype was seen at least ten times. The gene calls are TRBV6-1 and TRBJ1-2, with D possibly matching TRBD1 (5 bases). The CDR3 covers 14 residues. Germline V CDR1 and CDR2: MNHNS, SASEGT. The germline V and J ends were trimmed by 6 bases and 4 bases, with 15 bases remaining between them. CDR3 DNA sequence: TGTGCCAGCAGACCCACCGACAGCAGCTATGGCTACACCTTC. Its translation: CASRPTDSSYGYTF.

Many counts were recorded for this clonotype. The DNA of the CDR3 is TGTGCCAGCAGTTACTCGCACTGGCCCAGCTCCTATAATTCACCCCTCCACTTT. As protein: CASSYSHWPSSYNSPLHF. The gene calls are TRBV6-5 and TRBJ1-6, with D uncertain. The ends were cut back, 0 bases at V and 0 bases at J, with 12 bases in the middle. Germline V gene sequence: CDR1 MNHEY, CDR2 SVGAGI. The length of the CDR3 is 18 residues.

In its sample, this clonotype was seen many times. The rearrangement links TRBV28 to TRBJ2-7, with TRBD2 matching over 7 bases. This CDR3 contains 14 residues. CDR1 is MDHEN and CDR2 is SYDVKM in the germline V gene. Trimming took 6 bases from V and 1 from J; bases not matched to a gene: 6. CDR3 loop: CASRWTRASYEQYF. CDR3 coding DNA: TGTGCCAGCAGGTGGACTAGGGCATCCTACGAGCAGTACTTC.

Many counts were recorded for this clonotype. The chain combines TRBV20-1 with TRBJ2-7; TRBD1 agrees at 8 bases. Germline V gene lookup returns CDR1 DFQATT and CDR2 SNEGSKA (reference sequence). This CDR3 is built from 14 residues. The trim removed 3 bases at V and 4 bases at J, leaving 8 bases unmatched. DNA for the CDR3: TGCAGTGCTAGCCGGGACAGGACTTCTTACGAGCAGTACTTC. This translates into CSASRDRTSYEQYF.

This clonotype was seen more than once but under ten times. The V gene is TRBV6-2 or TRBV6-3, the J gene TRBJ2-2, with 12 nucleotides matching TRBD2. Germline CDR1 is MNHEY and CDR2 is SVGEGT. V trimming: 2 bases; J trimming: 2 bases; junction bases outside the gene matches: 3. The CDR3 spans 17 residues. The CDR3 nucleotides read TGTGCCAGCAGTTACCTAGCGGGGGGGCCTAACACCGGGGAGCTGTTTTTT. The encoded protein is CASSYLAGGPNTGELFF.

The table lists this clonotype with many counts. The chain combines TRBV6-5 with TRBJ1-5; D uncertain. The germline CDR1 and CDR2 sequences are MNHEY and SVGAGI. This CDR3 is built from 13 residues. Trimming cost V 0 bases and J 7 bases, with 7 bases left between them. CDR3 sequence (DNA): TGTGCCAGCAGTTACTCTTCCCTCCAGCCCCAGCATTTT. Translating it yields CASSYSSLQPQHF.

Ten or more counts support this clonotype. The V call is TRBV12-3 or TRBV12-4, the J call TRBJ2-7; tentative D call: TRBD2 (5 bases). The CDR3 totals 14 residues. V dropped 4 bases and J dropped 9 bases, with 19 bases sitting between them. The CDR3 region has the DNA TGTGCCAGCAGTTCCCCCTTTTTCCGGGAACTGCAGTACTTC. The encoded protein is CASSSPFFRELQYF.

The sample holds many counts of this clonotype. The genes are TRBV20-1 and TRBJ1-5, with 10 nucleotides matching TRBD1. Germline values: CDR1 DFQATT, CDR2 SNEGSKA (reference sequence). Unmatched junction bases numbered 12, after V lost 6 bases and J lost 10 bases. This CDR3 has 14 residues. CDR3 DNA sequence: TGCAGTGCGTCCGAAGGGACAGGGGATCGACCCCAGCATTTT. Its protein product is CSASEGTGDRPQHF.

This clonotype appeared many times. The chain has TRBV6-1 and TRBJ2-7; D might be TRBD1 or TRBD2, each matching 7 bases. The CDR3 length is 19 residues. CDR1 is MNHNS and CDR2 is SASEGT in the germline V gene. V was cut by 1 base and J by 2 bases, with 24 bases left in between. The chain's CDR3 is CASSEGVLQGSSGTYEQYF. The CDR3 DNA is TGTGCCAGCAGTGAAGGGGTGTTACAGGGGTCGAGCGGGACCTACGAGCAGTACTTC.

This clonotype was seen ten or more times. The gene calls are TRBV12-3 or TRBV12-4 and TRBJ2-5, with D possibly TRBD2 on 7 matching bases. This CDR3 comprises 14 residues. With 5 bases removed from V and 7 bases from J, the gap between germline ends came to 17 bases. The CDR3 loop reads CASSRWGGFGTQYF. Here the CDR3 DNA reads TGTGCCAGCAGTCGCTGGGGGGGCTTCGGGACCCAGTACTTC.

Many counts were recorded for this clonotype. The V call is TRBV7-3, the J call TRBJ2-7; D uncertain. With 5 bases removed from V and 3 bases from J, the gap between germline ends came to 11 bases. This CDR3 contains 13 residues. Germline lookup yields CDR1 SGHTA and CDR2 FQGTGA. The CDR3 is CASSLTHNYEQYF. The CDR3 DNA sequence: TGTGCCAGCAGCCTGACGCACAACTACGAGCAGTACTTC.

This clonotype was seen many times. The chain is built from TRBV28 and TRBJ2-7; TRBD1 matches 7 bases. J was trimmed by 3 bases and V by 7 bases; bases with no gene match: 9. CDR3 length equals 14 residues. Germline V lookup: CDR1 MDHEN, CDR2 SYDVKM. The CDR3 coding sequence is TGTGCCAGCAAAGCGACAGGGATTTTCTACGAGCAGTACTTC. Its protein is CASKATGIFYEQYF.

This clonotype was seen repeatedly, ten times or more. The chain couples TRBV28 to TRBJ2-7; possible D gene TRBD2, 6 bases. Between the trimmed V and J ends, which lost 5 bases and 5 bases, there was a span of 13 bases. The CDR3 is 13 residues long. Germline CDR1 is MDHEN and CDR2 is SYDVKM. CDR3 bases: TGTGCCAGCAGTCCCGGAGGGACTGACGAGCAGTACTTC. Its translation: CASSPGGTDEQYF.

This clonotype was observed many times. CDR3 sequence (DNA): TGTGCCAGCAGCCGTGAGCTGTTTTTT. This gives the protein CASSRELFF. The chain joins TRBV7-9 to TRBJ2-2; D unclear. Per germline, CDR1 SEHNR and CDR2 FQNEAQ (reference sequence). Deletions cut 5 bases from V and 11 bases from J, with 3 bases between. The CDR3 is 9 residues long.